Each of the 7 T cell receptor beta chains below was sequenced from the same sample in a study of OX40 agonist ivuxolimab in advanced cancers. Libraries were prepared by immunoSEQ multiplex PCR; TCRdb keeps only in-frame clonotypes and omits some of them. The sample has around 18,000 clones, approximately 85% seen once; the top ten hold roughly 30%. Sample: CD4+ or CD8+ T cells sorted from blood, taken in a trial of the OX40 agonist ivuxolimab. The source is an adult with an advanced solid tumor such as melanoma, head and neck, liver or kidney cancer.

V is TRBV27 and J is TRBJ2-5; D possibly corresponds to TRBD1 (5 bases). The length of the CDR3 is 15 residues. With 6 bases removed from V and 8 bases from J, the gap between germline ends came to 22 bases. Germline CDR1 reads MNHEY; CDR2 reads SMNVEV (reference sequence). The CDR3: CASSKEERSQGTQYF. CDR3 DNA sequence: TGTGCCAGCAGCAAGGAAGAGCGATCCCAGGGAACCCAGTACTTC.

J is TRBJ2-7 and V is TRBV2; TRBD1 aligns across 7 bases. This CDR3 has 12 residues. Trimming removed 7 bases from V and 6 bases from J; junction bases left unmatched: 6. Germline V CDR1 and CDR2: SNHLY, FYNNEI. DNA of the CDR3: TGTGCCAGCATCTTTAGGGGGCTCGAGCAGTACTTC. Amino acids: CASIFRGLEQYF.

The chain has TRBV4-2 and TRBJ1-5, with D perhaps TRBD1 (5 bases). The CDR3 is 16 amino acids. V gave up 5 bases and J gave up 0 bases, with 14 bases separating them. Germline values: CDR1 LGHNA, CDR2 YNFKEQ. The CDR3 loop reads CASSLFRGTSNQPQHF. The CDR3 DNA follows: TGTGCCAGCAGCTTGTTTCGGGGGACTAGCAATCAGCCCCAGCATTTT.

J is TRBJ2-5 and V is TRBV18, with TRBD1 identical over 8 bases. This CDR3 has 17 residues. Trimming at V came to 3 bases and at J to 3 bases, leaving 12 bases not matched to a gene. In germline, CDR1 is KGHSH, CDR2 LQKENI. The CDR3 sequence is CASSPTPTLDREETQYF. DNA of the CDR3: TGTGCCAGCTCACCTACTCCGACGTTGGACAGGGAAGAGACCCAGTACTTC.

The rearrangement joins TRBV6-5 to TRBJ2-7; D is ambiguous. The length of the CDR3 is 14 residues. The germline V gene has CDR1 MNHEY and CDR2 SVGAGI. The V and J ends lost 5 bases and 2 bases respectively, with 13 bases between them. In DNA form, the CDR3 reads TGTGCCAGCAGTATAGACACGGATACCTACGAGCAGTACTTC. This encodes CASSIDTDTYEQYF.

The CDR3 DNA reads TGTGCCAGCACCGGTGGGACAGTCGGGGACGAGCAGTACTTC. Protein product: CASTGGTVGDEQYF. The V call is TRBV9, the J call TRBJ2-7, with 7 bases aligning to TRBD1. Germline V lookup: CDR1 SGDLS, CDR2 YYNGEE. The CDR3 is made up of 14 amino acids. The V and J ends lost 6 bases and 5 bases, in that order; junction bases with no gene match: 11.

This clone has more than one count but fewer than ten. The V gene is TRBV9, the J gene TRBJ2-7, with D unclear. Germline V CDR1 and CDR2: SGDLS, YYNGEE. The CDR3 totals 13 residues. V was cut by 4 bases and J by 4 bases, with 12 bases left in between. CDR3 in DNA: TGTGCCAGCAGCCCAGCCCCATGGTACGAGCAGTACTTC. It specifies CASSPAPWYEQYF.